These T cell receptor beta chains were read from a single sample in a study of shared clonotypes between healthy human individuals. The repertoire was sequenced with immunoSEQ multiplex PCR; TCRdb's copy has only in-frame clones and lacks some. The sample gives roughly 2.1 million clones, approximately 94% of which show up once; about 1.5% is in the top ten. Sequenced sample: naive CD8+ T cells from PBMCs. Receptors were obtained from a man aged 18 to 30 in good health. Some clones in this sample may be carry-over from other donors' samples. Each CDR3 is given without its conserved first and last residue. The D gene is left open where the match is weak.

v_gene,d_gene,CDR3aa
TRBV27,TRBD1,ASRTGGIREQF
TRBV11-1,NA,ASSLGVSPHEQY
TRBV6-5,NA,ASTFNGAAEAF
TRBV19,NA,ATEGGNEQF
TRBV6-1,TRBD1,ASSEAPLTGVGLYGYT
TRBV11-2,NA,ASSSRTRVTGELF
TRBV5-4,NA,ASTLLTTEVYGYT
TRBV7-9,TRBD1,ASSLVTGGWYEQY
TRBV9,NA,ASSGTIIDEQF
TRBV6-5,TRBD1,ASKTGTAYEQY
TRBV7-9,TRBD2,ASSSQGSGAYEQY
TRBV27,NA,ASSSHSGANVLT
TRBV9,NA,ASSPGLSDTQY
TRBV7-9,TRBD2,ASSPGTTDSTDTQY
TRBV9,NA,ASSVSGIRGRTDTQY
TRBV7-9,TRBD1,ASSVTGQGAKETQY
TRBV14,NA,ASSQALEQY
TRBV18,TRBD1,ASSPWDRGPYEQY
TRBV28,NA,ASSLDKKSSYEQY
TRBV5-1,NA,ASSHSGPTNTGELF
TRBV6-5,NA,ASLPSAF
TRBV28,TRBD1,ASTAGTGAGNTIY
TRBV19,TRBD2,ASSILYRTSGNTGELF
TRBV5-1,NA,ASSYARDTLYEQY
TRBV19,NA,ASRSKSGGVNNEQF